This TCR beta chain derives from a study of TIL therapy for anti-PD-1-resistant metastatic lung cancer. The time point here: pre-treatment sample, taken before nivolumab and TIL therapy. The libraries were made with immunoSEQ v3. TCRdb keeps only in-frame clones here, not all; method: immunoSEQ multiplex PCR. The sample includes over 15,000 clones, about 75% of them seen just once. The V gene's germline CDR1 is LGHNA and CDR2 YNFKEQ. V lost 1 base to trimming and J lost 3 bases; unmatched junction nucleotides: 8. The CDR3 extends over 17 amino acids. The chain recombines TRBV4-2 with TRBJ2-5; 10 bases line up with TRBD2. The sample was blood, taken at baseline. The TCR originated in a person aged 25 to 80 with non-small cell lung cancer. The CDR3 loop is CASSQGPGLAKEETQYF. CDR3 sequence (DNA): TGTGCCAGCAGCCAAGGCCCGGGACTAGCGAAGGAAGAGACCCAGTACTTC.